This T cell receptor beta chain was profiled in a study of Ad26.COV2.S vaccination and SARS-CoV-2 variants. This clone has a handful of counts. The V gene end was trimmed by 3 bases and the J gene end by 6 bases; junction bases not matched to a gene: 19. Germline V gene lookup returns CDR1 WSHSY and CDR2 SAAADI. CDR3 size: 20 residues. Documented treatment: 15 to 20 received Ad26.COV2.S at low or high dose, single or two shots; 5 received placebo; per-sample allocation not given. Material that was analyzed had been drawn on day 63 after the first vaccine or placebo injection. Repertoires were generated with immunoSEQ multiplex PCR, while TCRdb's copy carries only in-frame clones and drops some. The data show about 410,000 clones, more than 85% seen once.

This sequence originates from a person between 18 and 65 years old who received the Ad26.COV2.S COVID-19 vaccine or a placebo. This specimen was peripheral blood, taken in a trial of Ad26.COV2.S vaccine versus placebo. This chain links TRBV10-2 with TRBJ1-6; 8 bases match TRBD1. In DNA, the CDR3 is TGCGCCAGCAGTGAAGGGGGAGGACAGGGTCGAAAAAGTGCTAATTCACCCCTCCACTTT. The encoded protein is CASSEGGGQGRKSANSPLHF.